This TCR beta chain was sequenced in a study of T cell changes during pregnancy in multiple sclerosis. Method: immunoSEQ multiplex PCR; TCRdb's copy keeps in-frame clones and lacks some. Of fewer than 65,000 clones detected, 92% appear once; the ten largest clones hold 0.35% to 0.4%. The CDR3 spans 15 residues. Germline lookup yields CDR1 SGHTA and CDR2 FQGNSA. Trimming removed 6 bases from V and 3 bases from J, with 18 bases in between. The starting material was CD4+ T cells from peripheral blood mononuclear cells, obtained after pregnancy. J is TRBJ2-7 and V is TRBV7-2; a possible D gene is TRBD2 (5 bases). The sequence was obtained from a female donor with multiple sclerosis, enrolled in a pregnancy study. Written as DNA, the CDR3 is TGTGCCAGCAGTCCCAGAGGCCTCGGGAACTACGAGCAGTACTTC. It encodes CASSPRGLGNYEQYF.